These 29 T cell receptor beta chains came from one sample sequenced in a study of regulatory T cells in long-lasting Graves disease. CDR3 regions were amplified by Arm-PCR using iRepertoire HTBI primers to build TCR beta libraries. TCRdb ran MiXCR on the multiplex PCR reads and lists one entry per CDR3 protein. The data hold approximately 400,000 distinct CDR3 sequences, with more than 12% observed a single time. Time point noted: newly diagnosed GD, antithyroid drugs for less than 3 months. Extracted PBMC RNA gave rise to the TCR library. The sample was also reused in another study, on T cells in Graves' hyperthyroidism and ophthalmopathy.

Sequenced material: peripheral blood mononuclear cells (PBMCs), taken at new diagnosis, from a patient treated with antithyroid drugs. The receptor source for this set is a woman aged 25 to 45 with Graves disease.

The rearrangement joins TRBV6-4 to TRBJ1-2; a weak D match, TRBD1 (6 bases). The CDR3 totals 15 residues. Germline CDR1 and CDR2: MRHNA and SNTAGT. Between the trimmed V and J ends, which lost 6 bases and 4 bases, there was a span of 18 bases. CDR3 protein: CASRFSQGLGYGYTF. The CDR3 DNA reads TGTGCCAGCAGATTTTCACAGGGTCTCGGCTATGGCTACACCTTC.

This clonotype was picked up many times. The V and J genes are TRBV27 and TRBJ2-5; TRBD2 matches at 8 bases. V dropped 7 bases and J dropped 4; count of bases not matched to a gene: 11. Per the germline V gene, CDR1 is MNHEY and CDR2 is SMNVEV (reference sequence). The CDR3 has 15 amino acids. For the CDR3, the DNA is TGTGCCAGCACTCCTCGTCCGGGAGGGCTAGAGACCCAGTACTTC. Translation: CASTPRPGGLETQYF.

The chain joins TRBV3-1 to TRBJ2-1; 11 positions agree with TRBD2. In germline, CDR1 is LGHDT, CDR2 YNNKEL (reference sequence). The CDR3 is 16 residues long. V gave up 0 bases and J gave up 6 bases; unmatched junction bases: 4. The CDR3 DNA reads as TGTGCCAGCAGCCAAGATCTACTAGCGGGAGTCAATGAGCAGTTCTTC. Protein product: CASSQDLLAGVNEQFF.

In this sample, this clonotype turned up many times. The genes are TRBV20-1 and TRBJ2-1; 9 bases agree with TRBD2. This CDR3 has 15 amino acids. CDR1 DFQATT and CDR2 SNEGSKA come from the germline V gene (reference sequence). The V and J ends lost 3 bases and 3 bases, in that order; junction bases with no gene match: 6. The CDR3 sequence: CSASSAGGSYNEQFF. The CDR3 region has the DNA TGCAGTGCTAGTTCTGCGGGAGGGAGCTACAATGAGCAGTTCTTC.

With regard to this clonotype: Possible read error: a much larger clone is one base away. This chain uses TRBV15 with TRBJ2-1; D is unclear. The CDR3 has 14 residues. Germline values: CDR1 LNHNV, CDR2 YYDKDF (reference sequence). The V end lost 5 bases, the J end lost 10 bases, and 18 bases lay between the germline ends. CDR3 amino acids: CATSPVRTGYEQFF. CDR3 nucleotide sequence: TGTGCCACCAGCCCGGTCAGGACGGGCTACGAGCAGTTCTTC.

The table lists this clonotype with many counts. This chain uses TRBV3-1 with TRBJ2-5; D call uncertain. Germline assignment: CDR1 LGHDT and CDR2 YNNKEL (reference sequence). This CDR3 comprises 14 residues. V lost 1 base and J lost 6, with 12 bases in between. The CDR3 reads CASSQGPTGQTQYF. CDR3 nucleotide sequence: TGTGCCAGCAGCCAAGGTCCTACCGGGCAGACCCAGTACTTC.

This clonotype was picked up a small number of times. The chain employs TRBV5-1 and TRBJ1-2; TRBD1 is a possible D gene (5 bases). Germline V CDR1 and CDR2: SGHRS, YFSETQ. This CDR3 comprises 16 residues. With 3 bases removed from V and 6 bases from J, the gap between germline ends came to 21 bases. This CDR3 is CASSSGDILGGHGYTF. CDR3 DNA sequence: TGCGCCAGCAGCTCGGGGGATATTCTTGGGGGTCATGGCTACACCTTC.

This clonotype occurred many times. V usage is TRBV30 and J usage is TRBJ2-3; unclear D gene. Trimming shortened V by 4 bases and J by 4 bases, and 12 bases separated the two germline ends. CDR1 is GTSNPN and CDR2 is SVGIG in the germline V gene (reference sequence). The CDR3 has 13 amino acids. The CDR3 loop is CAWIGVDSDTQYF. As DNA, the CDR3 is TGTGCCTGGATTGGGGTAGACTCAGATACGCAGTATTTT.

CDR3: CASRPPGTSGTSTDTQYF. The CDR3 DNA follows: TGTGCCAGCAGACCTCCGGGGACTAGCGGTACTTCCACAGATACGCAGTATTTT. This rearrangement joins TRBV11-2 to TRBJ2-3; 11 positions match TRBD2. Germline CDR1 SGHAT, CDR2 FQNNGV. The CDR3 length is 18 residues. V shed 6 bases and J 2 bases; nucleotides not matched to a gene: 13.

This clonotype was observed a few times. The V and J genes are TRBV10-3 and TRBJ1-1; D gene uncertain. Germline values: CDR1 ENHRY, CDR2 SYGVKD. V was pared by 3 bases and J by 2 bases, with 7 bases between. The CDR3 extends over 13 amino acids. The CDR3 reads CAISESPNTEAFF. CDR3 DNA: TGTGCCATCAGTGAATCACCTAACACTGAAGCTTTCTTT.

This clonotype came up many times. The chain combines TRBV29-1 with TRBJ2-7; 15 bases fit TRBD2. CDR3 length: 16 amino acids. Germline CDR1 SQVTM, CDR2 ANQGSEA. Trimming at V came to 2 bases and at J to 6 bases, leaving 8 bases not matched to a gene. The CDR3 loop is CSVETGTSGRRFEQYF. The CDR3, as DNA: TGCAGCGTTGAAACTGGGACTAGCGGGAGGAGGTTCGAGCAGTACTTC.

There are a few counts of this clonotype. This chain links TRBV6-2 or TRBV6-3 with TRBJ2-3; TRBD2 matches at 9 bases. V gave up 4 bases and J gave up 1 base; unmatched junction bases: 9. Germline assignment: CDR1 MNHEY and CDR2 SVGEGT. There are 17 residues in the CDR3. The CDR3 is CASSLAGVGSGTDTQYF. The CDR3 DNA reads TGTGCCAGCAGTTTAGCGGGAGTGGGTTCTGGCACAGATACGCAGTATTTT.

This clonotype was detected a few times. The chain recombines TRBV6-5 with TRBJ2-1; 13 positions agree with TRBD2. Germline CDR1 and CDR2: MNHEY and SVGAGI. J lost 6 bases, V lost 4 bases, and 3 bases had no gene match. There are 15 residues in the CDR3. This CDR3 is CASSSGLAGTNEQFF. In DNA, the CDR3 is TGTGCCAGCAGTTCGGGACTAGCGGGAACCAATGAGCAGTTCTTC.

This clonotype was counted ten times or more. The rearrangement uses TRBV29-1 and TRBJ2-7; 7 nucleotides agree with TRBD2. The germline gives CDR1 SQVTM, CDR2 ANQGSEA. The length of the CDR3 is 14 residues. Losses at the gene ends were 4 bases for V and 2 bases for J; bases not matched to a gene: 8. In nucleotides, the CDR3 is TGCAGCGTTGTGAGGGCGGGAGAGACCTACGAGCAGTACTTC. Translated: CSVVRAGETYEQYF.

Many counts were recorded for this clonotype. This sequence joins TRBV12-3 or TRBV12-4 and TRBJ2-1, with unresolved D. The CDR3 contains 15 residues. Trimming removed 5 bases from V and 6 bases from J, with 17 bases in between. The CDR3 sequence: CASSIFGSLGNEQFF. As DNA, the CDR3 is TGTGCCAGCAGTATATTTGGTTCCTTGGGCAATGAGCAGTTCTTC.

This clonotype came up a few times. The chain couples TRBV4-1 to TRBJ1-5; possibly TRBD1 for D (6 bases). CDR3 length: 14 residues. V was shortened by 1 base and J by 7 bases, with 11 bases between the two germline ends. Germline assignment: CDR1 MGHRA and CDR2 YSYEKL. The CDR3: CASSQVPGDQPQHF. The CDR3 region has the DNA TGCGCCAGCAGCCAAGTCCCAGGGGACCAGCCCCAGCATTTT.

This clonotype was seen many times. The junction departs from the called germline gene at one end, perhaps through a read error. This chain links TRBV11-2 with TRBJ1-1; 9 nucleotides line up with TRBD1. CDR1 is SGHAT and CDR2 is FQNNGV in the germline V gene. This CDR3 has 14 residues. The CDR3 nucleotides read TGTGCCAGCAGTTTAGGACAGGGGTACACTGAAGCTTTCTTT. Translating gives CASSLGQGYTEAFF.

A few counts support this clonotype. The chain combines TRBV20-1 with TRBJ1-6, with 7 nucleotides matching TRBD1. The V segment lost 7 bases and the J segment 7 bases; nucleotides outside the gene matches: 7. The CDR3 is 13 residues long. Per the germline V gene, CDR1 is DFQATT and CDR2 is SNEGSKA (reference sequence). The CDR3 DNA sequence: TGCAGTGGGGAGGGGACAGTGAATTCACCCCTCCACTTT. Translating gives CSGEGTVNSPLHF.

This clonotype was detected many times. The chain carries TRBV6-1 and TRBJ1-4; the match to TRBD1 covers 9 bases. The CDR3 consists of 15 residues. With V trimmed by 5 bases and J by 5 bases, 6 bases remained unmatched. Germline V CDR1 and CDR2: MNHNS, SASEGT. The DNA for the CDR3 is TGTGCCAGCAGTCAGGGGACAGGGCAGAATGAAAAACTGTTTTTT. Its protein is CASSQGTGQNEKLFF.

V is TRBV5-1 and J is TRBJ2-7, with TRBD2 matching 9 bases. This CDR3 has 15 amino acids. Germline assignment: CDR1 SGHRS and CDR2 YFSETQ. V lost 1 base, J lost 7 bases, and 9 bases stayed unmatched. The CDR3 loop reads CASSLMAGGPREQYF. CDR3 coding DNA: TGCGCCAGCAGCTTGATGGCGGGAGGGCCGAGGGAGCAGTACTTC.

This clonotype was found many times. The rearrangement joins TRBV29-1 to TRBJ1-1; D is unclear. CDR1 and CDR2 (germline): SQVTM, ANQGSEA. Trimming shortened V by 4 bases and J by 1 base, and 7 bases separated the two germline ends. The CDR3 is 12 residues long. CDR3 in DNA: TGCAGCGTTGGAGGTGAGAACACTGAAGCTTTCTTT. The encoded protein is CSVGGENTEAFF.

The CDR3 region is CAIRPGEANYGYTF. The CDR3 nucleotides are TGTGCCATCAGGCCAGGGGAAGCTAACTATGGCTACACCTTC. The chain joins TRBV10-3 to TRBJ1-2; perhaps TRBD1 as D (6 bases). The CDR3 loop spans 14 amino acids. The germline CDR1 and CDR2 sequences are ENHRY and SYGVKD. The V and J ends lost 6 bases and 0 bases respectively, with 11 bases between them.

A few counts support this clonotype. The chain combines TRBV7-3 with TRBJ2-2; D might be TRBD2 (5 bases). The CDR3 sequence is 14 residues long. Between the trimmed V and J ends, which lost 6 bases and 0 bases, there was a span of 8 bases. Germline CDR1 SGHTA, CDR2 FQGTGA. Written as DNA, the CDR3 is TGTGCCAGCAGGGACTCACCGAACACCGGGGAGCTGTTTTTT. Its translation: CASRDSPNTGELFF.

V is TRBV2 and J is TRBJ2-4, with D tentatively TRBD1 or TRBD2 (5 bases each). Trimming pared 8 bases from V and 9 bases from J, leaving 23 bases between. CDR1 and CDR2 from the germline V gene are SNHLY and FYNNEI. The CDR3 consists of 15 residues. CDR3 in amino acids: CASVVGRDLGSIQYF. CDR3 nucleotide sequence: TGTGCCAGCGTCGTAGGTAGGGACCTTGGGTCCATTCAGTACTTC.

In DNA form, the CDR3 reads TGTGCCATCAGTGAGTCGGTGGGACTAGCGGACTCCTACGAGCAGTACTTC. Protein sequence: CAISESVGLADSYEQYF. J is TRBJ2-7 and V is TRBV10-3; 11 bases map to TRBD2. CDR1 ENHRY and CDR2 SYGVKD come from the germline V gene. CDR3 length equals 17 residues. V trimming: 0 bases; J trimming: 0 bases; junction bases outside the gene matches: 4.

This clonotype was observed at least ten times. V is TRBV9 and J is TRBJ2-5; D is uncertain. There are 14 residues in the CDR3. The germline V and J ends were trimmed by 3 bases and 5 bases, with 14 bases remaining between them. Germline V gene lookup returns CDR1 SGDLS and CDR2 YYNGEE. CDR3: CASSAGPGRETQYF. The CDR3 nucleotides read TGTGCCAGCAGCGCCGGTCCTGGTAGGGAGACCCAGTACTTC.

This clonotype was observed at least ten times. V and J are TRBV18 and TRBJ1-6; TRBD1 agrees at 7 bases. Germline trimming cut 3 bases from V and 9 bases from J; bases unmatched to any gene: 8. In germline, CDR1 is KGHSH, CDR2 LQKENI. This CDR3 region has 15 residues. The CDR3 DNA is TGTGCCAGCTCACCTCGGGACAGCACCTCTTCACCCCTCCACTTT. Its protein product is CASSPRDSTSSPLHF.

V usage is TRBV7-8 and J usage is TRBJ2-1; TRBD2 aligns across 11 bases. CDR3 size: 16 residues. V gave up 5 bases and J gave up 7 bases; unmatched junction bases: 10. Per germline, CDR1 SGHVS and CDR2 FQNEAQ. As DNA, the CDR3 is TGTGCCAGCAGCCCCAAAAGACTAGCGGGGAAGAATGAGCAGTTCTTC. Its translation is CASSPKRLAGKNEQFF.

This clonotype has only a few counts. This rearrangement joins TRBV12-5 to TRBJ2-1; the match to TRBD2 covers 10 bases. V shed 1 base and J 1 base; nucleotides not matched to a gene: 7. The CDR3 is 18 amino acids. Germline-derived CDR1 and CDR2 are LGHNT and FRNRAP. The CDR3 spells CASGLDSGRFGSYNEQFF. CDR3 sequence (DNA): TGTGCTAGTGGTTTGGATAGCGGGAGGTTTGGGTCCTACAATGAGCAGTTCTTC.